The sequence of this T cell receptor beta chain was determined in a study of blood T cell repertoires in COVID-19. In the study overall: PBMCs, B-cell-depleted T cells, or T cells were the source of the cDNA or gDNA that made up the material.

Germline values: CDR1 SNHLY, CDR2 FYNNEI. This CDR3 region has 11 residues. The ends were cut back, 8 bases at V and 9 bases at J, with 11 bases in the middle. Authors' methods: Quantification of nucleated cells was approximated via reference gene primer amplification. Assay: immunoSEQ multiplex PCR; the TCRdb copy retains only in-frame clones and omits some. V and J calls and clone size are as listed in that table; D and trimming were resolved from the DNA. The sample has more than 200,000 clones, around 80% seen once. The chain employs TRBV2 and TRBJ2-1; D may be TRBD2 (6 bases). The TCR sequence derives from a woman between 50 and 59 years old with acute or convalescent COVID-19. The sequenced sample consisted of peripheral blood. The CDR3 DNA reads TGTGCCAGCCGGCTGGGAGGTGAGCAGTTCTTC. It specifies CASRLGGEQFF.